The 6 T cell receptor beta chains below all came from one sample that was sequenced in a study of T cell repertoires in cytomegalovirus infection. MiXCR was run by TCRdb on the reads, yielding one entry per CDR3 protein. The profile covers roughly 27,000 distinct CDR3 sequences, with under 20% appearing a single time and approximately 81% taken by the ten largest. No cognate antigen is known for these TCRs. This specimen was CD8+ T cells from cultured PBMCs, taken from culture after CMV antigen stimulation. The receptors come from a human donor in good health (CMV status not recorded). Some clones in this sample may be carry-over from other donors' samples.

A few counts support this clonotype. The J gene is TRBJ2-5, the V gene TRBV7-9, with 12 bases that match TRBD1. With V trimmed by 5 bases and J by 1 base, 5 bases remained unmatched. CDR1 SEHNR and CDR2 FQNEAQ come from the germline V gene (reference sequence). CDR3 length: 16 residues. CDR3 residues: CASSLGTGGFQETQYF. CDR3 DNA sequence: TGTGCCAGCAGCCTAGGGACAGGGGGCTTCCAAGAGACCCAGTACTTC.

The J gene is TRBJ2-1, the V gene TRBV7-9, with D perhaps being TRBD1 or TRBD2 (5 bases each). The CDR3 contains 18 residues. CDR1 SEHNR and CDR2 FQNEAQ come from the germline V gene (reference sequence). V lost 6 bases and J lost 8, with 29 bases in between. Here the CDR3 reads CASRGVIRGFSSIDEQFF. The CDR3 bases are TGTGCCAGCAGGGGGGTAATTAGGGGATTCTCATCAATCGATGAGCAGTTCTTC.

The chain links TRBV6-2 or TRBV6-3 to TRBJ2-7; possibly TRBD1 for D (6 bases). Trimming removed 2 bases at V and 3 bases at J, with 14 bases between. Germline CDR1 MNHEY, CDR2 SVGEGT. The CDR3 is 15 amino acids. The CDR3, as DNA: TGTGCCAGCAGTTACGCAGGGGAGCCCCTCTACGAGCAGTACTTC. Protein sequence: CASSYAGEPLYEQYF.

The rearrangement links TRBV7-2 to TRBJ1-1; D possibly corresponds to TRBD1 (6 bases). This CDR3 region has 14 residues. Germline V gene lookup returns CDR1 SGHTA and CDR2 FQGNSA. V lost 1 base to trimming and J lost 4 bases, with 10 bases between them. The CDR3 region is CASSLEGTPTEAFF. The CDR3 DNA follows: TGTGCCAGCAGCTTAGAAGGGACACCCACTGAAGCTTTCTTT.

This clonotype showed up just a few times. The chain recombines TRBV6-8 with TRBJ2-7, with D perhaps assigned TRBD1 or TRBD2 (5 bases each). The CDR3 contains 15 residues. V gave up 0 bases and J gave up 2 bases, with 11 bases separating them. The germline V gene encodes CDR1 MNHGY and CDR2 SAAAGT. CDR3 nucleotide sequence: TGTGCCAGCAGTTACTCGACGGGGCGCACCTACGAGCAGTACTTC. Amino acids: CASSYSTGRTYEQYF.

This clonotype was seen a few times. The V call is TRBV7-4, the J call TRBJ1-5, with 8 bases aligning to TRBD1. This CDR3 region has 16 residues. Trimming cost V 5 bases and J 2 bases; bases outside gene matches: 8. The V gene's germline CDR1 is SGHVT and CDR2 SQSDAQ. CDR3 sequence: CASSPPGQGCNQPQHF. For the CDR3, the DNA is TGTGCCAGCAGCCCTCCAGGACAGGGATGCAATCAGCCCCAGCATTTT.